This record covers a single TCR beta chain. The antigen is not known. The PCR was carried out with 60 Vbeta primers and 13 Jbeta primers. The table came from immunoSEQ multiplex PCR; TCRdb's copy has only in-frame clones and leaves some out. The sample shows hundreds of thousands of clones, around 80% of them seen only once. The data were taken from a study of cytomegalovirus exposure and HLA in healthy donors. Study findings and constraints: Reports showed the classifier diagnosing cytomegalovirus status with high specificity and sensitivity.

The sequencing input was PBMCs. This receptor was identified in a boy between 10 and 17 years old in good health and CMV-seronegative.

CDR3 amino acids: CASSGASGRFGELFF. CDR3 in DNA: TGTGCCAGCAGTGGAGCTAGCGGGAGATTCGGGGAGCTGTTTTTT. V is TRBV2 and J is TRBJ2-2, with 10 bases identical to TRBD2. V shed 4 bases, J shed 7 bases, and the junction held 6 bases outside the gene matches. The CDR3 is 15 residues long. Germline CDR1 reads SNHLY; CDR2 reads FYNNEI.